This T cell receptor (beta chain) was profiled in a study of blood T cell repertoires in COVID-19. Study information: Italy, Spain and the United States were the sources of the convalescent and acute COVID-19 samples. PBMCs, B-cell-depleted T cells, or T cells were the source of the cDNA or gDNA that made up the material.

The CDR3 runs 16 residues. Germline V CDR1 and CDR2: MGHRA, YSYEKL. V lost 2 bases and J lost 0; bases outside the gene matches: 6. In the study's own analysis: Reference gene primer amplification in the assay estimated nucleated cell counts. Profiled with immunoSEQ multiplex PCR; TCRdb holds only in-frame clones, not every one. From that table come the V and J calls and clone size; the DNA was used to work out D and trimming. Of 200,000 or so clones in the sample, roughly 80% were seen once. The chain combines TRBV4-1 with TRBJ1-2; 7 bases line up with TRBD1. The receptor comes from an elderly woman with acute or convalescent COVID-19. Specimen: peripheral blood. In DNA form, the CDR3 reads TGCGCCAGCAGCCAAACCGGGACAGTAGCTAACTATGGCTACACCTTC. The encoded protein is CASSQTGTVANYGYTF.